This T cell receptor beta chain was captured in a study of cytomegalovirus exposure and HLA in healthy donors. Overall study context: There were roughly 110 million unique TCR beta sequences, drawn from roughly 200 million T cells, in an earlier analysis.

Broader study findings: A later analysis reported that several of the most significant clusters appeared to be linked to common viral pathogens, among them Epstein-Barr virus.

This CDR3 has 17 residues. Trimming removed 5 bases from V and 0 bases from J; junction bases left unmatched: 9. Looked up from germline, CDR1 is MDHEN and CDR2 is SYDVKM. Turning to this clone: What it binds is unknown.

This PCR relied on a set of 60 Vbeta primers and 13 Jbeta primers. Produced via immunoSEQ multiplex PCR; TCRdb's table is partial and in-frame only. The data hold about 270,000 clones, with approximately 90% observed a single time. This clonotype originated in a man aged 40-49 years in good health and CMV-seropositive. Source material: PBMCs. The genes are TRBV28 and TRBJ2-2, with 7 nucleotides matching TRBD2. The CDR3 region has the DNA TGTGCCAGCAGTCCTCTTACTAGCGACCCGAACACCGGGGAGCTGTTTTTT. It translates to CASSPLTSDPNTGELFF.